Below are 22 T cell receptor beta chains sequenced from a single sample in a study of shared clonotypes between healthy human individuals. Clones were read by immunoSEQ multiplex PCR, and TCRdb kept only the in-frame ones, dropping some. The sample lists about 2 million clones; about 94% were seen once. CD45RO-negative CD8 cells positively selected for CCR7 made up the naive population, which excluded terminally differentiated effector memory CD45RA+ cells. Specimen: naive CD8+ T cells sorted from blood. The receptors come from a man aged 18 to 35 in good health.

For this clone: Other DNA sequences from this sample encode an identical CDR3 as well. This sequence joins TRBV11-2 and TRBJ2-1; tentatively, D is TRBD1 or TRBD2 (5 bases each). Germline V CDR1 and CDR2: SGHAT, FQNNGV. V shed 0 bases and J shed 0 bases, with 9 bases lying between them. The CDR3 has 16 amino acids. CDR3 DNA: TGTGCCAGCAGCTTAGATCCAGGGAGCTCCTACAATGAGCAGTTCTTC. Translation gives CASSLDPGSSYNEQFF.

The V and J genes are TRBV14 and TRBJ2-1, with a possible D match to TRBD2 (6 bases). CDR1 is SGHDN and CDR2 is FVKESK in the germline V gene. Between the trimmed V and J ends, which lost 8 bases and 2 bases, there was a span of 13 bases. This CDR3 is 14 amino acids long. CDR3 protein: CASLKTGAYNEQFF. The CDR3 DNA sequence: TGTGCCAGCCTTAAAACGGGAGCCTACAATGAGCAGTTCTTC.

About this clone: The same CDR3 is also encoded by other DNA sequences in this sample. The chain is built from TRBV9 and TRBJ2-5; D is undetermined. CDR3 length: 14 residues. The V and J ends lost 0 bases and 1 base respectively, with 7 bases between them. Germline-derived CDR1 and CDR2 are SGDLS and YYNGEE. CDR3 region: CASSVGGVQETQYF. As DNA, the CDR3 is TGTGCCAGCAGCGTAGGAGGCGTCCAAGAGACCCAGTACTTC.

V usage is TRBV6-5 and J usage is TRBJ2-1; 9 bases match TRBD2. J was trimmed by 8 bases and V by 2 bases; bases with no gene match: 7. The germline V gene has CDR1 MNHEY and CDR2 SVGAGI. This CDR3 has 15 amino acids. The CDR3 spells CASSYIAGVIDEQFF. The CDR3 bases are TGTGCCAGCAGTTACATAGCGGGAGTTATCGATGAGCAGTTCTTC.

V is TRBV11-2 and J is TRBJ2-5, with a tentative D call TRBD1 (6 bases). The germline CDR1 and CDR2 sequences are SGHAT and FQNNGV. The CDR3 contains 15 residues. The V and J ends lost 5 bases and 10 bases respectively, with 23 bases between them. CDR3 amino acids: CASSKYRDTRSIQYF. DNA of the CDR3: TGTGCCAGCAGCAAATACCGGGACACCCGGTCCATCCAGTACTTC.

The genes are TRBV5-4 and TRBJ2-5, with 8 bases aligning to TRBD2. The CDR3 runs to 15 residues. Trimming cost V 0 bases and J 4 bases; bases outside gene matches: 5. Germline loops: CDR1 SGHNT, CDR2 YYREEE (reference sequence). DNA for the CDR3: TGTGCCAGCAGCTTGGCAGCGGGAGAGGGAGAGACCCAGTACTTC. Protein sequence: CASSLAAGEGETQYF.

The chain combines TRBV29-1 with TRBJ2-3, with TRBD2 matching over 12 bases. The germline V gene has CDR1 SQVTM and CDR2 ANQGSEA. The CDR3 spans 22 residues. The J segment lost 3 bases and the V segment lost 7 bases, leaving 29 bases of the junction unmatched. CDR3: CSATGGDLSLTSGSSGTDTQYF. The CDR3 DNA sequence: TGCAGCGCCACGGGGGGCGACCTAAGCTTGACTAGCGGGAGTAGTGGGACAGATACGCAGTATTTT.

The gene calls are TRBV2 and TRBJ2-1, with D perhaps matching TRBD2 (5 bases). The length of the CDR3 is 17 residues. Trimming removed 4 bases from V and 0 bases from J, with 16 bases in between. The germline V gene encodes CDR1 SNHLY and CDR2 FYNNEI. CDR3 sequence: CASSGGKEATSYNEQFF. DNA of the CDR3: TGTGCCAGCAGTGGAGGGAAGGAAGCAACCTCCTACAATGAGCAGTTCTTC.

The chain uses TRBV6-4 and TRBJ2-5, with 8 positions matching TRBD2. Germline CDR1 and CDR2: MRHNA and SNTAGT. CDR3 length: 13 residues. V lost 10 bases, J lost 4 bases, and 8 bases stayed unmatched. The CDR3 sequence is CATPNGGGETQYF. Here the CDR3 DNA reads TGTGCCACTCCCAACGGGGGGGGAGAGACCCAGTACTTC.

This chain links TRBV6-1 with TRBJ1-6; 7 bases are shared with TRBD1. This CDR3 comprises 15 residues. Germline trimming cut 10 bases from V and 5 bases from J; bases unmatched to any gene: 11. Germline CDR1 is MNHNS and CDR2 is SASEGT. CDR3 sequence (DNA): TGTGCCATCGAAAAACGGGACAGAGATAATTCACCCCTCCACTTT. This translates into CAIEKRDRDNSPLHF.

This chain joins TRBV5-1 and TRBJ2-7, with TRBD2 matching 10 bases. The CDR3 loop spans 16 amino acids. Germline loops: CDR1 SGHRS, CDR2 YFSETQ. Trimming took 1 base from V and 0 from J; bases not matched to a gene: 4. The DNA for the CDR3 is TGCGCCAGCAGCTTGCTTCCTAGCGGGAGCTCCTACGAGCAGTACTTC. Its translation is CASSLLPSGSSYEQYF. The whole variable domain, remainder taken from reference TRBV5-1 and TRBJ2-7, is KAGVTQTPRYLIKTRGQQVTLSCSPISGHRSVSWYQQTPGQGLQFLFEYFSETQRNKGNFPGRFSGRQFSNSRSEMNVSTLELGDSALYLCASSLLPSGSSYEQYFGPGTRLTVT.

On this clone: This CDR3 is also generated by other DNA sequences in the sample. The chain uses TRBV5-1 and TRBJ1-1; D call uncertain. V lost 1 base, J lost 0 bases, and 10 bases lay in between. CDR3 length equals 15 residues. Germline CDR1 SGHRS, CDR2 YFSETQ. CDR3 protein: CASSLSRNMNTEAFF. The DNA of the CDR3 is TGCGCCAGCAGCTTGTCCAGGAATATGAACACTGAAGCTTTCTTT.

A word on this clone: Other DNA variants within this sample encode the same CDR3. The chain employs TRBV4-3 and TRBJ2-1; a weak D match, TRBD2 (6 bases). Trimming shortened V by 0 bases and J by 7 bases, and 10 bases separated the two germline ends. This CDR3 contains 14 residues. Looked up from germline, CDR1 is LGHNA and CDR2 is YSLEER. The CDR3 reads CASSQDEGGNEQFF. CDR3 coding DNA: TGCGCCAGCAGCCAAGATGAGGGAGGAAATGAGCAGTTCTTC.

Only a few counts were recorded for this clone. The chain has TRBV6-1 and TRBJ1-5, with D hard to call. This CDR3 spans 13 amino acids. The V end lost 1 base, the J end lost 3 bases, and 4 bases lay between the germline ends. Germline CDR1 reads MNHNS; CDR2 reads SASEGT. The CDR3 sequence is CASSEGYNQPQHF. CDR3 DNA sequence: TGTGCCAGCAGTGAAGGGTACAATCAGCCCCAGCATTTT.

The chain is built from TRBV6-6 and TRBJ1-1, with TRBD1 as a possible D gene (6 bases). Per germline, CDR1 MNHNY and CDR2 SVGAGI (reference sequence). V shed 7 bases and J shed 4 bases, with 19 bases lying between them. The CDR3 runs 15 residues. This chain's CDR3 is CASTTLGGQGTEAFF. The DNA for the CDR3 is TGTGCCAGCACCACTCTGGGGGGGCAGGGCACTGAAGCTTTCTTT.

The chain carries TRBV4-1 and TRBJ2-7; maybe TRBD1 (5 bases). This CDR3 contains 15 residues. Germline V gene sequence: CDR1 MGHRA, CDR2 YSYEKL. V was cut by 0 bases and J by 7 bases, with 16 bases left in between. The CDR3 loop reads CASSQEPTSSGEQYF. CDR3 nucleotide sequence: TGCGCCAGCAGCCAAGAGCCTACTTCCTCAGGGGAGCAGTACTTC.

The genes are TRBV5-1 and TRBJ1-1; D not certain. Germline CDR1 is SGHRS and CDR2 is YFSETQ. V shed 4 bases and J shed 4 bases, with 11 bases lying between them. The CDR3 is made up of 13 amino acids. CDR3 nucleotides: TGCGCCAGCAGCCCCCAAGGCGCCACTGAAGCTTTCTTT. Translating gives CASSPQGATEAFF.

As DNA, the CDR3 is TGTGCCAGCATTTTCTCCCTTCTAGATAATTCACCCCTCCACTTT. This translates into CASIFSLLDNSPLHF. The chain links TRBV2 to TRBJ1-6; no firm D call. Looked up from germline, CDR1 is SNHLY and CDR2 is FYNNEI. The CDR3 covers 15 residues. V was cut by 7 bases and J by 5 bases, with 15 bases left in between.

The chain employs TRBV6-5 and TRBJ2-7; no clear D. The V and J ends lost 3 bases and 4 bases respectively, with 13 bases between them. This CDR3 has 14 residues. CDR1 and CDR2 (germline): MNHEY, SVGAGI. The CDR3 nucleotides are TGTGCCAGCAGTTATGGCCCAGGAGCTTACGAGCAGTACTTC. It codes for CASSYGPGAYEQYF.

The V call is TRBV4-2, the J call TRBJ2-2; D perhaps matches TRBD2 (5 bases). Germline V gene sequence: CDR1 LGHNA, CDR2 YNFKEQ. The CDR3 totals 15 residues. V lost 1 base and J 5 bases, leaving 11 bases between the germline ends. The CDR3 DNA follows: TGTGCCAGCAGCCAAGGAGGAGGTTTGACCGGGGAGCTGTTTTTT. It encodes CASSQGGGLTGELFF.

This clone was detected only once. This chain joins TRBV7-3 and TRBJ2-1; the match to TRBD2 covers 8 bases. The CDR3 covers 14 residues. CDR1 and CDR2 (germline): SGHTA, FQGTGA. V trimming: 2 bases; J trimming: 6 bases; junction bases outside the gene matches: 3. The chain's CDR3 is CASSLLAGSNEQFF. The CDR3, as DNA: TGTGCCAGCAGCTTATTAGCGGGGAGCAATGAGCAGTTCTTC.

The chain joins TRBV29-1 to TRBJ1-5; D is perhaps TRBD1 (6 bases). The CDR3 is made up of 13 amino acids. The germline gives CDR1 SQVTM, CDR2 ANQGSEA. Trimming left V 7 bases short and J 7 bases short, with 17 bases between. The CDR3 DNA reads TGCAGCGCCTCCCTGGGGGGCGGGCAGCCCCAGCATTTT. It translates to CSASLGGGQPQHF.